This record looks at one TCR beta chain sequence and its context. Sequenced by immunoSEQ multiplex PCR; TCRdb stores in-frame clones only, minus some. This table holds about 120,000 clones, 65% to 85% found once. The data are from a study of blood T cell repertoires in COVID-19. The sample consisted of peripheral blood. This TCR was recovered from a woman between 65 and 79 years old with acute or convalescent COVID-19.

Written as DNA, the CDR3 is TGCAGCGTTGTAGGCGGAACTATTGGAAACACCATATATTTT. Protein sequence: CSVVGGTIGNTIYF. The rearrangement uses TRBV29-1 and TRBJ1-3; no definite D call. Germline V lookup: CDR1 SQVTM, CDR2 ANQGSEA. V dropped 4 bases and J dropped 3 bases, with 13 bases sitting between them. CDR3 size: 14 residues.